This is a list of T cell receptor beta chains from one sample in a study of CD8 T cells in ankylosing spondylitis. TCRdb processed the 5' RACE reads anew with MiXCR; each CDR3 protein has one entry. The sample gives 650,000 to 800,000 distinct CDR3 sequences, around 19% of which show up once; roughly a fifth is in the top ten. Sequenced sample: blood, either unsorted or a sorted T cell fraction (not recorded which). The receptors here all came from a male donor with ankylosing spondylitis. Each CDR3 is given with its conserved first and last residue. The D gene is left open where the match is weak. Rows give clone size only sometimes, using once, few, many, or a class for an expanded clone.

CASSSGASPGNQPQHF	TGTGCCAGCAGCTCAGGGGCCTCCCCGGGCAATCAGCCCCAGCATTTT	TRBJ1-5	many	16	TRBV5-5	NA
CASSPGGTNTEAFF	TGTGCCAGCAGTCCAGGGGGTACGAACACTGAAGCTTTCTTT	TRBJ1-1	many	14	TRBV12-3/TRBV12-4	TRBD1
CASSYPAHHAREQYF	TGTGCCAGCAGCTACCCCGCCCACCACGCGCGGGAGCAGTACTTC	TRBJ2-7	NA	15	TRBV11-3	NA
CSARPRGAGGNTGELFF	TGCAGTGCTAGACCCCGCGGGGCCGGGGGGAACACCGGGGAGCTGTTTTTT	TRBJ2-2	NA	17	TRBV20-1	NA
CASSQGFQHTGELFF	TGTGCCAGCAGCCAAGGCTTTCAGCACACCGGGGAGCTGTTTTTT	TRBJ2-2	NA	15	TRBV14	NA
CATSRDRRQAGVFEQYF	TGTGCCACCAGCAGAGATCGTCGGCAGGCCGGGGTATTCGAGCAGTACTTC	TRBJ2-7	NA	17	TRBV15	NA
CASSLNPGHQYEQYF	TGTGCCAGCAGCCTCAATCCGGGACACCAATACGAGCAGTACTTC	TRBJ2-7	few	15	TRBV3-1	NA
CSARDLGYGYTF	TGCAGTGCTAGAGATCTCGGGTATGGCTACACCTTC	TRBJ1-2	NA	12	TRBV20-1	NA
CASSLIAGVPQPQHF	TGTGCCAGTAGTCTCATCGCAGGGGTCCCCCAGCCCCAGCATTTT	TRBJ1-5	NA	15	TRBV19	NA
CASSLGRGRNNEQFF	TGTGCCAGCAGCCTCGGCAGAGGGAGGAACAATGAGCAGTTCTTC	TRBJ2-1	few	15	TRBV3-1	NA
CASSPRTGLHTEAFF	TGTGCCAGCAGTCCGAGGACAGGGTTGCACACTGAAGCTTTCTTT	TRBJ1-1	NA	15	TRBV12-3/TRBV12-4	TRBD1
CASSRPGQGIRDTQYF	TGTGCCAGCAGTCGTCCGGGACAGGGTATTAGAGATACGCAGTATTTT	TRBJ2-3	many	16	TRBV12-3/TRBV12-4	TRBD1
CASSSTRWVANYNEQFF	TGTGCCAGCAGTTCCACCCGGTGGGTAGCGAACTACAATGAGCAGTTCTTC	TRBJ2-1	few	17	TRBV28	NA
CASSYLGGGLAGDNEQFF	TGTGCCAGCAGTTACCTTGGGGGGGGGTTAGCGGGAGACAATGAGCAGTTCTTC	TRBJ2-1	few	18	TRBV6-2/TRBV6-3	TRBD2
CASSYASGRLYEQYF	TGTGCCAGCAGCTACGCTAGCGGGAGGCTTTACGAGCAGTACTTC	TRBJ2-7	few	15	TRBV5-6	TRBD2
CASSSLLAEQFF	TGTGCCAGCAGTTCCCTTCTTGCTGAGCAGTTCTTC	TRBJ2-1	few	12	TRBV12-3/TRBV12-4	NA